Below, 9 T cell receptor beta chains from the same sample are listed, as sequenced in a study of PD-1 blockade in classical Hodgkin lymphoma. TCRdb keeps only in-frame clones here, not all; method: immunoSEQ multiplex PCR. The repertoire holds some 10,000 clones, roughly 84% seen once, with about 29% in the top ten. All trial patients relapsed after autologous stem cell transplantation. Specimen: peripheral blood mononuclear cells (PBMCs), collected at baseline. Every receptor here comes from a human donor with classical Hodgkin lymphoma.

This chain links TRBV6-5 with TRBJ1-2, with D hard to call. Germline lookup yields CDR1 MNHEY and CDR2 SVGAGI. The CDR3 spans 13 residues. The V and J ends lost 4 bases and 5 bases respectively, with 11 bases between them. CDR3 loop: CASSSPGTYGYTF. CDR3 bases: TGTGCCAGCAGTTCCCCGGGAACTTATGGCTACACCTTC.

Notes on this clone: The sample has other DNA sequences that encode this CDR3 too. V gene TRBV29-1 combines with J gene TRBJ1-1, with a tentative D call TRBD1 (5 bases). This CDR3 region has 14 residues. Trimming took off 7 bases at V and 3 bases at J, with 18 bases between the two ends. CDR1 is SQVTM, CDR2 ANQGSEA, per germline. CDR3 coding DNA: TGCAGCGCAACCCTGCGGGGGGGGGACACTGAAGCTTTCTTT. Amino acid sequence: CSATLRGGDTEAFF.

V usage is TRBV2 and J usage is TRBJ1-2; no firm D call. The CDR3 runs 13 residues. V was shortened by 4 bases and J by 8 bases, with 14 bases between the two germline ends. Per the germline V gene, CDR1 is SNHLY and CDR2 is FYNNEI. CDR3 in DNA: TGTGCCAGCAGTGTAAGGAGTCTGGAGGGCTACACCTTC. Translation: CASSVRSLEGYTF.

The rearrangement joins TRBV7-9 to TRBJ1-2, with D possibly matching TRBD1 (5 bases). From germline, CDR1 is SEHNR and CDR2 FQNEAQ (reference sequence). Deletions cut 5 bases from V and 4 bases from J, with 17 bases between. The CDR3 is 15 residues long. The CDR3 nucleotides read TGTGCCAGCAGCAACTACCAGGGCCAATTCTATGGCTACACCTTC. The encoded protein is CASSNYQGQFYGYTF. Together with reference TRBV7-9 and TRBJ1-2, the CDR3 gives the full variable domain: DTGVSQNPRHKITKRGQNVTFRCDPISEHNRLYWYRQTLGQGPEFLTYFQNEAQLEKSRLLSDRFSAERPKGSFSTLEIQRTEQGDSAMYLCASSNYQGQFYGYTFGSGTRLTVV.

This rearrangement joins TRBV29-1 to TRBJ2-7; TRBD2 agrees at 7 bases. V shed 0 bases and J 0 bases; nucleotides not matched to a gene: 5. Per the germline V gene, CDR1 is SQVTM and CDR2 is ANQGSEA. This CDR3 is built from 15 residues. CDR3 nucleotide sequence: TGCAGCGTTGAAGATCCCGGGGGGAGCTCCTACGAGCAGTACTTC. It specifies CSVEDPGGSSYEQYF.

This chain links TRBV5-5 with TRBJ1-5, with 9 bases identical to TRBD1. Per the germline V gene, CDR1 is SGHKS and CDR2 is YYEKEE (reference sequence). This CDR3 has 14 residues. V gave up 3 bases and J gave up 4 bases; unmatched junction bases: 2. DNA of the CDR3: TGTGCCAGCAGCTCCGGACAGGGGAATCAGCCCCAGCATTTT. It translates to CASSSGQGNQPQHF. Supplemented by reference TRBV5-5 and TRBJ1-5, the full variable domain reads DAGVTQSPTHLIKTRGQQVTLRCSPISGHKSVSWYQQVLGQGPQFIFQYYEKEERGRGNFPDRFSARQFPNYSSELNVNALLLGDSALYLCASSSGQGNQPQHFGDGTRLSIL.

The chain couples TRBV5-8 to TRBJ1-2, with D possibly matching TRBD1 (5 bases). V dropped 0 bases and J dropped 7 bases, with 10 bases sitting between them. CDR3 size: 13 residues. Germline V gene sequence: CDR1 SGHTS, CDR2 YDEGEE. CDR3 residues: CASSLDRLGGYTF. The CDR3, as DNA: TGTGCCAGCAGCTTGGACAGGCTGGGTGGCTACACCTTC.

By frequency in the sample, this clone is medium-sized (0.01 to 0.1%). V usage is TRBV4-1 and J usage is TRBJ1-3; perhaps TRBD1 as D (5 bases). V was clipped by 4 bases and J by 2 bases, with 12 bases between them. CDR1 and CDR2 from the germline V gene are MGHRA and YSYEKL. This CDR3 is 15 amino acids long. The CDR3 coding sequence is TGCGCCAGCAGCCCCCTTGGGGCGGCTGGAAACACCATATATTTT. This gives the protein CASSPLGAAGNTIYF.

This chain uses TRBV9 with TRBJ1-2; no firm D call. This CDR3 has 15 residues. Deletions cut 0 bases from V and 2 bases from J, with 11 bases between. In germline, CDR1 is SGDLS, CDR2 YYNGEE. The CDR3 DNA follows: TGTGCCAGCAGCGTAGAGGAGGGTGGGAACTATGGCTACACCTTC. As protein: CASSVEEGGNYGYTF.